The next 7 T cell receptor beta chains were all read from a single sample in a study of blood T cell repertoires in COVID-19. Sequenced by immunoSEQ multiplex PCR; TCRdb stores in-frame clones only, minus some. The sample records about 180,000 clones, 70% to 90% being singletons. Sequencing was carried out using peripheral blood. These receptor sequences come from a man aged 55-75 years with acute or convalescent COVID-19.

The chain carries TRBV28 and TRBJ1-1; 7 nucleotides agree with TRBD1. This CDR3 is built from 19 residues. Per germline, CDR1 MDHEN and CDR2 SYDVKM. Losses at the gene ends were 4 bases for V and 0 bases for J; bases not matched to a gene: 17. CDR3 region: CASSSAWTGRPFMNTEAFF. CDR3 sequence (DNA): TGTGCCAGCAGTTCCGCATGGACAGGCCGTCCTTTCATGAACACTGAAGCTTTCTTT.

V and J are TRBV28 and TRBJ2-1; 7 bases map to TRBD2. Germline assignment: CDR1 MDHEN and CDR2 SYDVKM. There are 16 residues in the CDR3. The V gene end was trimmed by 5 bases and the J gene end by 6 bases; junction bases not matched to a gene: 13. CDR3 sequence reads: CASSTPYGAGSNEQFF. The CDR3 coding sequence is TGTGCCAGCAGTACCCCTTATGGAGCGGGAAGCAATGAGCAGTTCTTC. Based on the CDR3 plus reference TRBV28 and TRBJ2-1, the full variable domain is DVKVTQSSRYLVKRTGEKVFLECVQDMDHENMFWYRQDPGLGLRLIYFSYDVKMKEKGDIPEGYSVSREKKERFSLILESASTNQTSMYLCASSTPYGAGSNEQFFGPGTRLTVL.

The CDR3 DNA follows: TGTGCCTGGAGAGGACTGGGGGGGGACGAGCAGTACTTC. Its protein is CAWRGLGGDEQYF. The chain couples TRBV30 to TRBJ2-7; 7 bases are a match to TRBD2. J lost 5 bases, V lost 3 bases, and 7 bases had no gene match. There are 13 residues in the CDR3. Germline CDR1 reads GTSNPN; CDR2 reads SVGIG (reference sequence).

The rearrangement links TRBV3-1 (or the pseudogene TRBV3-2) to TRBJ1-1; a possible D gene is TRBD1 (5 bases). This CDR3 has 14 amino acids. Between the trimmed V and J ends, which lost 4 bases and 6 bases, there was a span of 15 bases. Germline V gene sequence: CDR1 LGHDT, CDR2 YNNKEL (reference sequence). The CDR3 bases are TGTGCCAGCAGCCGGGGCGGGGTTGGAGCTGAAGCTTTCTTT. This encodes CASSRGGVGAEAFF.

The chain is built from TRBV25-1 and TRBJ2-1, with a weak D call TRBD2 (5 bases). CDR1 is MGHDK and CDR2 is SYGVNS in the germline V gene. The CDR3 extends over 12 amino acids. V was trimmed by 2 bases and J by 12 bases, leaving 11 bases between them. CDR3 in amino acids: CASSERFGGQFF. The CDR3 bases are TGTGCCAGCAGTGAAAGGTTCGGAGGGCAGTTCTTC.

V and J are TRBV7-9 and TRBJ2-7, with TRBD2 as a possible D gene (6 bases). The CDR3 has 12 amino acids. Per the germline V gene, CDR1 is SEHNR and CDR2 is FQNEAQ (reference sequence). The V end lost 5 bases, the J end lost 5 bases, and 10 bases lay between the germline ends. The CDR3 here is CASSLGGDEQYF. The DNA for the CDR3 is TGTGCCAGCAGCCTCGGAGGGGACGAGCAGTACTTC.

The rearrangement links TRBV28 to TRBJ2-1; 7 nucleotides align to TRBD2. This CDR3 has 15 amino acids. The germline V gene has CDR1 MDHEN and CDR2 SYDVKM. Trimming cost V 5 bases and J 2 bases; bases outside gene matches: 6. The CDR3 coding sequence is TGTGCCAGCAGTCCCCCTAGCGGAGCCTACAATGAGCAGTTCTTC. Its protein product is CASSPPSGAYNEQFF.